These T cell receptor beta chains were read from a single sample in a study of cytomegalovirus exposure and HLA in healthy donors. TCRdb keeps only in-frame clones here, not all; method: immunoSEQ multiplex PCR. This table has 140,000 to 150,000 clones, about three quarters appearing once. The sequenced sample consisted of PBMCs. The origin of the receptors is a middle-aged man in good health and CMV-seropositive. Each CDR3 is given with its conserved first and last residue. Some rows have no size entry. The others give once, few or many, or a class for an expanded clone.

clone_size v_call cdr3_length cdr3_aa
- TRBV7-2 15 CASSQTGLIGQPQHF
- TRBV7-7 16 CAGSLMGAPPDNEQFF
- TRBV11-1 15 CASSLITGSTYEQYF
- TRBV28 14 CASTQGGTGYEQYF
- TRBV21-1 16 CASSPRQIYSNQPQHF
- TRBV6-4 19 CASSDRGLRWGRGTGELFF
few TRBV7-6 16 CASSLRLADSPGELFF
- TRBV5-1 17 CASSLVPQGVSYNEQFF
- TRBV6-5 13 CASRTYSGQPQHF
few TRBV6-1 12 CASQSSGETQYF
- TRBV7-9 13 CSSSLDRDTEAFF
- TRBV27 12 CASRGGNQPQHF
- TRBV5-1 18 CASSLAYWGQTTGNTIYF
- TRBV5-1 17 CASRQDRPLSSGNTIYF
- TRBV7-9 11 CASSLAGEQFF
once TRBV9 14 CASSVVALTDTQYF
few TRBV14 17 CASSQVEAGKLQETQYF
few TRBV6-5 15 CASSYIYRSNYGYTF
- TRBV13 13 CASSSYTGYEQYF
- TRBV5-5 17 CASSLVWRQTHTDTQYF
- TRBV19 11 CASGKGPEAFF
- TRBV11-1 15 CASSFSPSGESEQFF
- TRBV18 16 CASSPRLAGFSGELFF
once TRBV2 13 CASTGLAGNEQFF
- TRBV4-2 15 CASSLFEESNYGYTF
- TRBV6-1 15 CASSEGGPANYGYTF
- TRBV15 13 CATSRRGNQPQHF
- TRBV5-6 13 CASSFGQPYEQYF
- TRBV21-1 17 CASNLRWTGQISNGYTF
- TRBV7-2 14 CASLPGLSSYEQYF
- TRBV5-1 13 CASSAGTVEKLFF
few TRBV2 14 CASSEALGGTRKYF
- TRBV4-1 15 CASSLAGVETDTQYF
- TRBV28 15 CASSSGRRDTGELFF
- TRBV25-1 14 CASNTGQGLVEAFF
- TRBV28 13 CASSLRVSYEQYF
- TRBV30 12 CAWTLGNHEQFF
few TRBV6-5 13 CATATAGAYEQYF
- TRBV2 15 CASSSWGQGANTQYF
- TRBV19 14 CASSIGQGNTEAFF
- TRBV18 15 CASSTGTSGVNEQFF
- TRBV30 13 CAWASGSTDTQYF
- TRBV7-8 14 CASSLAPGGRGYTF
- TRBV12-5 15 CASALRGSSYNEQFF